Listed below are T cell receptor beta chains from one sample, sequenced in a study of CD8+ T cells in alopecia areata. Sequencing used immunoSEQ multiplex PCR; TCRdb keeps in-frame clones, though not all of them. The sample lists more than 95,000 clones, around 38% seen once, with around 1.4% in the top ten. The specimen was CD4+ T cells sorted from blood. These receptors were collected from a human donor with alopecia areata. Both conserved end residues are part of each CDR3. D genes are given only for firm matches. Clone size is stated in some rows and not others, as once, few, many or a class when expanded.

CDR3aa: CASRGPFRYF
CDR3nt: TGTGCCAGCAGGGGCCCTTTTCGGTACTTC
j_gene: TRBJ2-7
v_gene: TRBV11-2
abundance: many
d_gene: -

CDR3aa: CASRQRTAQETQYF
CDR3nt: TGTGCCAGTAGGCAAAGGACAGCACAAGAGACCCAGTACTTC
j_gene: TRBJ2-5
v_gene: TRBV19
abundance: few
d_gene: -

CDR3aa: CASSLATGGNQPQHF
CDR3nt: TGCGCCAGCAGCTTGGCCACAGGTGGCAATCAGCCCCAGCATTTT
j_gene: TRBJ1-5
v_gene: TRBV5-1
abundance: -
d_gene: -

CDR3aa: CASSYSNRPGYGYTF
CDR3nt: TGTGCCAGCAGTTACTCGAACCGACCGGGCTATGGCTACACCTTC
j_gene: TRBJ1-2
v_gene: TRBV6-5
abundance: -
d_gene: -

CDR3aa: CASSVDRGSQETQYF
CDR3nt: TGTGCCAGCAGTGTGGACAGGGGAAGTCAAGAGACCCAGTACTTC
j_gene: TRBJ2-5
v_gene: TRBV2
abundance: -
d_gene: TRBD1

CDR3aa: CASSSQGLTDTQYF
CDR3nt: TGTGCCAGCAGCTCACAGGGTTTGACGGATACGCAGTATTTT
j_gene: TRBJ2-3
v_gene: TRBV5-4
abundance: -
d_gene: -

CDR3aa: CASRKGTALNSPLHF
CDR3nt: TGTGCCAGCAGAAAAGGGACAGCATTGAATTCACCCCTCCACTTT
j_gene: TRBJ1-6
v_gene: TRBV7-2
abundance: -
d_gene: TRBD1

CDR3aa: CATGTGAGNTIYF
CDR3nt: TGTGCCACTGGAACAGGGGCTGGAAACACCATATATTTT
j_gene: TRBJ1-3
v_gene: TRBV6-6
abundance: -
d_gene: TRBD1

CDR3aa: CASSQEGLYEQYF
CDR3nt: TGTGCCAGCAGTCAGGAGGGACTCTACGAGCAGTACTTC
j_gene: TRBJ2-7
v_gene: TRBV6-5
abundance: -
d_gene: -

CDR3aa: CASSEGAGIVIQYF
CDR3nt: TGTGCCAGCAGTGAGGGGGCAGGGATTGTCATTCAGTACTTC
j_gene: TRBJ2-4
v_gene: TRBV2
abundance: few
d_gene: -

CDR3aa: CASSPMGQLSYTF
CDR3nt: TGTGCCAGCAGCCCGATGGGACAGTTAAGCTACACCTTC
j_gene: TRBJ1-2
v_gene: TRBV7-2
abundance: once
d_gene: TRBD1